This T cell receptor beta chain derives from a study of beta chain features in type 1 diabetes. Study outcomes and limitations: Shortening of TCRB CDR3s, moderate but significant, appeared in all four CD4+ subsets of Type 1 diabetes patients.

Sequenced material consisted of expressed TCRB transcripts (all of the isolated RNA was reverse transcribed). Measured with immunoSEQ multiplex PCR; TCRdb has only the in-frame clones, and not every one. The sample holds about 710,000 clones, roughly an eighth seen once. Note on this clone: Its antigen is currently unknown.

In germline, CDR1 is MNHEY, CDR2 SVGAGI. Trimming shortened V by 5 bases and J by 6 bases, and 14 bases separated the two germline ends. This CDR3 is 15 amino acids long. Sequences were obtained from naive CD4+ T cells from blood. J is TRBJ1-6 and V is TRBV6-5; the D gene is possibly TRBD1 (5 bases). This TCR was recovered from a man between 18 and 35 years old with type 1 diabetes. The CDR3 nucleotides are TGTGCCAGCAGTCGGGGCGGGTTCGGTAATTCACCCCTCCACTTT. It specifies CASSRGGFGNSPLHF.